Each of the 6 T cell receptor beta chains below was sequenced from the same sample in a study of T-cell memory formation after mild COVID-19. TCRdb recomputed calls from the 5' RACE reads with MiXCR, one row per CDR3 protein. The repertoire includes about 440,000 distinct CDR3 sequences, 15% to 25% of them detected once, and around 9.2% sits in the top ten. Sequenced material: PBMCs or a T cell subset sorted from them (not recorded which). All receptors derive from an adult woman who had mild COVID-19 (a few samples of this study predate the infection). Cell type and time point are not known.

This clonotype was recorded many times. This chain links TRBV7-9 with TRBJ2-1; no firm D call. The CDR3 has 14 amino acids. Per the germline V gene, CDR1 is SEHNR and CDR2 is FQNEAQ (reference sequence). Between the trimmed V and J ends, which lost 7 bases and 3 bases, there was a span of 13 bases. In DNA, the CDR3 is TGTGCCAGCACCAAAAGGACGGACTACAATGAGCAGTTCTTC. This gives the protein CASTKRTDYNEQFF.

V usage is TRBV20-1 and J usage is TRBJ2-7; D call uncertain. V was shortened by 3 bases and J by 2 bases, with 8 bases between the two germline ends. The CDR3 runs to 12 residues. Germline V lookup: CDR1 DFQATT, CDR2 SNEGSKA (reference sequence). The CDR3 reads CSARGGPYEQYF. The CDR3 region has the DNA TGCAGTGCTAGGGGCGGACCCTACGAGCAGTACTTC.

The rearrangement links TRBV9 to TRBJ1-5, with a weak D call TRBD1 (5 bases). The CDR3 spans 14 residues. Germline V gene lookup returns CDR1 SGDLS and CDR2 YYNGEE. Between the trimmed V and J ends, which lost 0 bases and 11 bases, there was a span of 15 bases. The CDR3 DNA reads as TGTGCCAGCAGCGTAGCTTATTGGGGGACCGCCCAGCATTTT. Protein product: CASSVAYWGTAQHF.

This clonotype was seen at least ten times. J is TRBJ2-1 and V is TRBV19, with 8 positions matching TRBD2. The CDR3 spans 15 residues. The trim removed 7 bases at V and 6 bases at J, leaving 11 bases unmatched. CDR1 LNHDA and CDR2 SQIVND come from the germline V gene (reference sequence). The CDR3 loop is CASKWVAGGINEQFF. For the CDR3, the DNA is TGTGCCAGTAAATGGGTCGCGGGAGGAATCAATGAGCAGTTCTTC.

A remark on this clonotype: At one boundary the junction diverges from the germline segment, which might be a read error. This chain links TRBV7-9 with TRBJ2-3, with TRBD2 identical over 9 bases. CDR3 length: 15 residues. The V gene's germline CDR1 is SEHNR and CDR2 FQNEAQ (reference sequence). CDR3 in amino acids: CASRLAGVSTDTQYF. DNA of the CDR3: TGTGCCAGCAGGTTAGCGGGAGTGAGCACAGATACGCAGTATTTT.

This clonotype appeared a few times. This rearrangement joins TRBV12-3 or TRBV12-4 to TRBJ2-1; 7 nucleotides agree with TRBD2. V lost 5 bases to trimming and J lost 3 bases; unmatched junction nucleotides: 7. The CDR3 spans 15 residues. CDR3 DNA sequence: TGTGCCAGCAGTCCTGGAGGACTAGGCTACAATGAGCAGTTCTTC. The encoded protein is CASSPGGLGYNEQFF.